This T cell receptor beta chain was documented in a study of cytomegalovirus exposure and HLA in healthy donors. Study-level background: Drawn from HLA-typed donors, roughly 87 million unique TCRs were held in an early data release.

Use of 60 Vbeta and 13 Jbeta primers characterized the PCR. Sequenced by immunoSEQ multiplex PCR; TCRdb stores in-frame clones only, minus some. The repertoire has about 120,000 clones, approximately 80% of them found once; the top ten carry 8% to 9%. While unrecorded immune exposures were likely, the donors were nominally healthy when sampled. Worth noting for this clone: At one end, the junction sequence differs from germline, possibly due to a read error.

The TCR sequence derives from a female donor in good health and CMV-seropositive. Sequenced sample: PBMCs.

The CDR3 DNA is TGCGCCAGTAGTGCCTCCAGAAATCAGCCCCAGCATTTT. This codes for CASSASRNQPQHF. This chain joins TRBV10-2 and TRBJ1-5; D is undetermined. Germline V CDR1 and CDR2: WSHSY, SAAADI. This CDR3 comprises 13 residues.